The TCR beta chain described here comes from a study of cytomegalovirus exposure and HLA in healthy donors. The PCR employed 60 Vbeta primers together with 13 Jbeta primers. Only in-frame clones appear in the TCRdb table, and some are missing; sequencing was by immunoSEQ multiplex PCR. The table lists about 140,000 clones, approximately 86% of them singletons. The CDR3 loop spans 18 amino acids. The germline V gene has CDR1 SNHLY and CDR2 FYNNEI. Trimming removed 6 bases from V and 0 bases from J, with 18 bases in between. This TCR was recovered from a woman aged 40 to 49 in good health and CMV-seronegative. This chain links TRBV2 with TRBJ2-6; D is unresolved. The material sequenced was PBMCs. This CDR3 reads CASSPGPGSDSGANVLTF. CDR3 DNA: TGTGCCAGCAGCCCAGGCCCAGGATCTGACTCTGGGGCCAACGTCCTGACTTTC. Supplemented by reference TRBV2 and TRBJ2-6, the full variable domain reads EPEVTQTPSHQVTQMGQEVILRCVPISNHLYFYWYRQILGQKVEFLVSFYNNEISEKSEIFDDQFSVERPDGSNFTLKIRSTKLEDSAMYFCASSPGPGSDSGANVLTFGAGSRLTVL.